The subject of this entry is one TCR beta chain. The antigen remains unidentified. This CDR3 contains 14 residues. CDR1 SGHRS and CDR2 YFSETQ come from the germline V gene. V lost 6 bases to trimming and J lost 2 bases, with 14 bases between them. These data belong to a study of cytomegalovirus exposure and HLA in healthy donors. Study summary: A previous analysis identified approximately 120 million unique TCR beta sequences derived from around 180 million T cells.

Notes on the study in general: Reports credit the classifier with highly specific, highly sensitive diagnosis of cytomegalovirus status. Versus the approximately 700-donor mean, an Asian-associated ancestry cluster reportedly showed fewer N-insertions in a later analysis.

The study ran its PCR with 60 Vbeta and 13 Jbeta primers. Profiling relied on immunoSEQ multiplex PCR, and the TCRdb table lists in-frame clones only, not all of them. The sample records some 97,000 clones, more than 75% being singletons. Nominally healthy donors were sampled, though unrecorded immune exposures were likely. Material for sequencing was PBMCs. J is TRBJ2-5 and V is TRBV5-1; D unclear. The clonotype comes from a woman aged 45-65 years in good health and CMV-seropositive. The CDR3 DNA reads TGCGCCAGCAAGGCCGGCGGCAGTCAAGAGACCCAGTACTTC. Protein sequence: CASKAGGSQETQYF.